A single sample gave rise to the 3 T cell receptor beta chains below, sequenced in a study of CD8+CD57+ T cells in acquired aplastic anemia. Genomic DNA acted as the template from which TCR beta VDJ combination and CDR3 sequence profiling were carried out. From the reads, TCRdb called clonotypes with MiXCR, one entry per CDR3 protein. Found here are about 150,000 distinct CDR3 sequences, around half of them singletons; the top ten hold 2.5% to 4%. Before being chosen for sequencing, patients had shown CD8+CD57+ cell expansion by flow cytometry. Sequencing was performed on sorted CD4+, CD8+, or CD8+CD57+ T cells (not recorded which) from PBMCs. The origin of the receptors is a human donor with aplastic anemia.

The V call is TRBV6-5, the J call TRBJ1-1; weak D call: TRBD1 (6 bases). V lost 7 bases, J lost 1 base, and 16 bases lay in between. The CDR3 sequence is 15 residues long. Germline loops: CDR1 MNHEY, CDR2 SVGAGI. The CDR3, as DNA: TGTGCCAGCAAGGGCTCTAGCAGGGGGAACACTGAAGCTTTCTTT. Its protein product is CASKGSSRGNTEAFF.

CDR3 DNA sequence: TGTGCCACCAGCAGAGATGATAGCGACTCCTACGAGCAGTATGTC. It encodes CATSRDDSDSYEQYV. This rearrangement joins TRBV15 to TRBJ2-7; the D gene is possibly TRBD2 (5 bases). This CDR3 comprises 15 residues. Germline CDR1 and CDR2: LNHNV and YYDKDF (reference sequence).

The CDR3 here is CASTPRGGQAIETQYF. DNA of the CDR3: TGTGCCAGCACCCCACGAGGGGGGCAGGCCATAGAGACCCAGTACTTC. This sequence joins TRBV25-1 and TRBJ2-5; tentatively, D is TRBD1 or TRBD2 (6 bases each). The germline CDR1 and CDR2 sequences are MGHDK and SYGVNS. The germline V and J ends were trimmed by 7 bases and 4 bases, with 22 bases remaining between them. This CDR3 comprises 16 residues.